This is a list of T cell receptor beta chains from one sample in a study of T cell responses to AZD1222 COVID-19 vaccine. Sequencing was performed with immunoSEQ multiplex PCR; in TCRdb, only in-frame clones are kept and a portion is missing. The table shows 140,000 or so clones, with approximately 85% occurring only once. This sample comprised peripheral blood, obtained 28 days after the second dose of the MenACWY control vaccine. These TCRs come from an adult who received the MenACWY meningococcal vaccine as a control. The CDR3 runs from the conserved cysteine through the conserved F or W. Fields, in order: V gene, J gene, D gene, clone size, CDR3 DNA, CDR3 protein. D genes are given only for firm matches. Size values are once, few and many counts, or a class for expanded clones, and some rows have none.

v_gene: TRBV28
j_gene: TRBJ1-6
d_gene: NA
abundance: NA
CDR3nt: TGTGCCAGCAGTTTATTGTTTGGTTCACCCCTCCACTTT
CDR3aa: CASSLLFGSPLHF

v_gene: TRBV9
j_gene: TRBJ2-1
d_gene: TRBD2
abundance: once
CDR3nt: TGTGCCAGCAGCGTAGATCCTAGCGGGGTCAATGAGCAGTTCTTC
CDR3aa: CASSVDPSGVNEQFF

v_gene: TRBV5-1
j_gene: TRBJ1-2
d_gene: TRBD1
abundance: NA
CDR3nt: TGCGCCAGCAGCGGCGACGGGACAGGGGGAAAGGGCTACACCTTC
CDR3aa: CASSGDGTGGKGYTF

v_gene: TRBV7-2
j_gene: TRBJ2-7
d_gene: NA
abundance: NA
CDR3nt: TGTGCCAGCAGCTACAAGGATCCCTACGAGCAGTACTTC
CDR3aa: CASSYKDPYEQYF

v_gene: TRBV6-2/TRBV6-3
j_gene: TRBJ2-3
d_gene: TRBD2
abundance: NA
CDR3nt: TGTGCCAGCAGTAGGGGACTAGCGGGAGGCACAGATACGCAGTATTTT
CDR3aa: CASSRGLAGGTDTQYF

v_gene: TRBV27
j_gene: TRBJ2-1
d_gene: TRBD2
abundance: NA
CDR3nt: TGTGCCAGCAGTTTAACCGGACTAGCGGGAGCGGGAGAGCAGTTCTTC
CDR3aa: CASSLTGLAGAGEQFF

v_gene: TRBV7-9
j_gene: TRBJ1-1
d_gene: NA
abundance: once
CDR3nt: TGTGCCAGCAGCCCGACCTTGAACACTGAAGCTTTCTTT
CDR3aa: CASSPTLNTEAFF

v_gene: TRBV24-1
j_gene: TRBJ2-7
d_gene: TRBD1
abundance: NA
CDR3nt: TGTGCCACCAGTGACGCAACCGGGACAGCCGAAGACGAGCAGTACTTC
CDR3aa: CATSDATGTAEDEQYF

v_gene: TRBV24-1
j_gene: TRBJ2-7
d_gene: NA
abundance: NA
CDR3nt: TGTGCCACCAGTAACGCGCCGACCTACGAGCAGTACTTC
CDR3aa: CATSNAPTYEQYF

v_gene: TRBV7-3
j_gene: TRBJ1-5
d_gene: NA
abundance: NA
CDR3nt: TGTGCCAGCAGCTTAACTTCGAATCAGCCCCAGCATTTT
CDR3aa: CASSLTSNQPQHF

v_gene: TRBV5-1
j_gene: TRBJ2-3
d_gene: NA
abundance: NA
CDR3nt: TGCGCCAGCAGCCGTCAAGGTGCGGGGGCTAGCACAGATACGCAGTATTTT
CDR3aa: CASSRQGAGASTDTQYF

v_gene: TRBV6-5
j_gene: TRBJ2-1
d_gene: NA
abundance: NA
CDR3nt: TGTGCCAGCAGGTCTTTGGGAGCCTACAATGAGCAGTTCTTC
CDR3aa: CASRSLGAYNEQFF

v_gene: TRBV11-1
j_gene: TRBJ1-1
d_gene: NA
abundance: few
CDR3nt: TGTGCCAGCAGCTTAACGGGGGATGGCACTGAAGCTTTCTTT
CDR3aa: CASSLTGDGTEAFF

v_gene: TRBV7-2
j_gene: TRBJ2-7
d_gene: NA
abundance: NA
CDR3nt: TGTGCCAGCAGCTTAGCGTCCGCGACACCCTACGAGCAGTACTTC
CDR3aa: CASSLASATPYEQYF

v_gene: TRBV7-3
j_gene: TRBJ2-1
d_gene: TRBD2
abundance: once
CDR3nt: TGTGCCAGCAGCTTAGCCGGGACTAGCCCCTACAATGAGCAGTTCTTC
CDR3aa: CASSLAGTSPYNEQFF

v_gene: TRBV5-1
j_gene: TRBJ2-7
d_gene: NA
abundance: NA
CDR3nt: TGCGCCAGCAGCTTATCCCGCAGGCAGGGATACGAGCAGTACTTC
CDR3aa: CASSLSRRQGYEQYF

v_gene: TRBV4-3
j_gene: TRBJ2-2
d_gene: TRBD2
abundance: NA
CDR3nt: TGCGCCAGCAGCCAAGGGCTAGCGGGAGCTGCCACCGGGGAGCTGTTTTTT
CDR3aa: CASSQGLAGAATGELFF

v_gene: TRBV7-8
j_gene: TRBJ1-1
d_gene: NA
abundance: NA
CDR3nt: TGTGCCAGCAGCTTAGCAAGGAACACTGAAGCTTTCTTT
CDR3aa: CASSLARNTEAFF

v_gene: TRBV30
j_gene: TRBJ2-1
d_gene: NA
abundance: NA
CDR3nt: TGTGCCTGGAACGCGGGACTCCACTACAATGAGCAGTTCTTC
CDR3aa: CAWNAGLHYNEQFF

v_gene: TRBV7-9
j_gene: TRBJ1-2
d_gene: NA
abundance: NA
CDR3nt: TGTGCCAGCAGCTCCCCCGCCCCGATTTCTAACTATGGCTACACCTTC
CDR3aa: CASSSPAPISNYGYTF

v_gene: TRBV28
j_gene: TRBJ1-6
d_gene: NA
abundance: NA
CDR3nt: TGTGCCAGCAGTTTATGGGACACGGGTTCACCCCTCCACTTT
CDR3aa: CASSLWDTGSPLHF

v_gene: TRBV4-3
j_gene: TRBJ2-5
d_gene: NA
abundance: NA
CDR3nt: TGCGCCAGCAGCCCGGAGAGTTGGGAGACCCAGTACTTC
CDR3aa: CASSPESWETQYF

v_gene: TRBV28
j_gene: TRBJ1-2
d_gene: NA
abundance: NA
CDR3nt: TGTGCCAGCAGTTTAGGAACAGGGCACTATGGCTACACCTTC
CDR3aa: CASSLGTGHYGYTF

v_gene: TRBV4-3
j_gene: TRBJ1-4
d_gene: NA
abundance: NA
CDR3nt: TGCGCCAGCAGCCTACAGGTTAATGAAAAACTGTTTTTT
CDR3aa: CASSLQVNEKLFF

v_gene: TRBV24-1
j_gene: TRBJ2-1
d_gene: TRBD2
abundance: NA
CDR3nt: TGTGCCACCAGTGATTTAGGCGGGGGGGCTATGAATGAGCAGTTCTTC
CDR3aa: CATSDLGGGAMNEQFF

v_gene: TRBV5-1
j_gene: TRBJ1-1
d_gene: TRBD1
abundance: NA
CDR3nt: TGCGCCAGCAACCAGGGGGCCGGGGACACTGAAGCTTTCTTT
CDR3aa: CASNQGAGDTEAFF

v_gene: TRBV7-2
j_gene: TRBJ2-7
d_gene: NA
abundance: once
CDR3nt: TGTGCCAGCAGCTTAGGGGGCAGGGTAGCCTACGAGCAGTACTTC
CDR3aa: CASSLGGRVAYEQYF

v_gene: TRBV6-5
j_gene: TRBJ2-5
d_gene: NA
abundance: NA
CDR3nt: TGTGCCAGCGGATTGGAGACCCAGTACTTC
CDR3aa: CASGLETQYF

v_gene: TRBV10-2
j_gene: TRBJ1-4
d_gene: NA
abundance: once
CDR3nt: TGCGCCAGCAGTCTCGCGACTTATAATGAAAAACTGTTTTTT
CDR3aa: CASSLATYNEKLFF

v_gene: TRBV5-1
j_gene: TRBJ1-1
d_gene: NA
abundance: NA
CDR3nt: TGCGCCAGCAGCTTGGGGGGAGGATACATGAACACTGAAGCTTTCTTT
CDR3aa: CASSLGGGYMNTEAFF

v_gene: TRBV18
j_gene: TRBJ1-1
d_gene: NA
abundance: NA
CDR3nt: TGTGCCAGCTCACCAGGGGACATACCTGAAGCTTTCTTT
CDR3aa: CASSPGDIPEAFF

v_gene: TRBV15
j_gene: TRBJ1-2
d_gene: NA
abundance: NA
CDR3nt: TGTGCCACCAACCCCGTATTGCCACCCCCGTATGGCTACACCTTC
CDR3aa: CATNPVLPPPYGYTF

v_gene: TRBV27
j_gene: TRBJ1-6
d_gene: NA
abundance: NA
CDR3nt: TGTGCCAGCAGTCAAACGACAGGATCACCCCTCCACTTT
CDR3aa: CASSQTTGSPLHF

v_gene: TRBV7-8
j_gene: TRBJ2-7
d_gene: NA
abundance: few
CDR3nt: TGTGCCAGCAGCTTGCGACAGGACACTGTCTACGAGCAGTACTTC
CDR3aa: CASSLRQDTVYEQYF

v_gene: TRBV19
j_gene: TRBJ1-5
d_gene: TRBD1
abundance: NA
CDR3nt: TGTGCCAGTAGTAGCGGACAGGCGAGCAATCAGCCCCAGCATTTT
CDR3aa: CASSSGQASNQPQHF

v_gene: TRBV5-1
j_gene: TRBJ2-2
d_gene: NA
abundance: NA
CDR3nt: TGCGCCAGCAGCCCGGGTCTTAACACCGGGGAGCTGTTTTTT
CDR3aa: CASSPGLNTGELFF

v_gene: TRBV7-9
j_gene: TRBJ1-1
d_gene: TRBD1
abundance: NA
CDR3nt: TGTGCCAGCAGCTGGACAGGCTACACTGAAGCTTTCTTT
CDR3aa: CASSWTGYTEAFF

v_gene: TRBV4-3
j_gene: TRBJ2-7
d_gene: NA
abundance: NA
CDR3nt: TGCGCCAGCAGCCAAGGGACTGCCTACTACGAGCAGTACTTC
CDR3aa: CASSQGTAYYEQYF

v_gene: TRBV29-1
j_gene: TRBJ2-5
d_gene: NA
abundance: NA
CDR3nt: TGCAGCGTTGCACGAGGCCAAGAGACCCAGTACTTC
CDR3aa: CSVARGQETQYF

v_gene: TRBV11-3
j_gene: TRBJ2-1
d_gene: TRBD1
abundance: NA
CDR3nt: TGTGCCAGCAGCCTCCGGGACAGGGTGAACAATGAGCAGTTCTTC
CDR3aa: CASSLRDRVNNEQFF

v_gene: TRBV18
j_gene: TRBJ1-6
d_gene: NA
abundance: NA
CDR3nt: TGTGCCAGCTCACGTGATGGAGTTTATTCACCCCTCCACTTT
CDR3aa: CASSRDGVYSPLHF

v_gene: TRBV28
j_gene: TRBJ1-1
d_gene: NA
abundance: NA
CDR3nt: TGTGCCAGCAGTCTGCTATCGGGGGGCGGAACTGAAGCTTTCTTT
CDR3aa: CASSLLSGGGTEAFF

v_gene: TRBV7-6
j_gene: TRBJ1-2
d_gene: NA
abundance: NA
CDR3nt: TGTGCCAGCAGCTTGGGGGCGGCACTTTTGGGCTACACCTTC
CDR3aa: CASSLGAALLGYTF

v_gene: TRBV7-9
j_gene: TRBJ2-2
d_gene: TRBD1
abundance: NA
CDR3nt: TGTGCCAGCAGCCGGGACAGGGAGACCGGGGAGCTGTTTTTT
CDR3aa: CASSRDRETGELFF

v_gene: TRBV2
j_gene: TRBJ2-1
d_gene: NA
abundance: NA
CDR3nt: TGTGCCAGCAGACTAGCACCGAACAATGAGCAGTTCTTC
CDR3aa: CASRLAPNNEQFF

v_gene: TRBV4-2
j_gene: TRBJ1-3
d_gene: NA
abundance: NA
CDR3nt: TGTGCCAGCAGCCAAGATTACGGGGTAGGGAGCTCTGGAAACACCATATATTTT
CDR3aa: CASSQDYGVGSSGNTIYF